A selection of T cell receptor beta chains follows, all from one sample in a study of blood T cell repertoires in COVID-19. The protocol was immunoSEQ multiplex PCR, while the TCRdb copy is restricted to in-frame clones and leaves out a portion. The sample comprises tens of thousands of clones, roughly 71% of which are singletons, and under 35% rests with the top ten. Source material: peripheral blood. Receptor source: a human donor in a cohort sampled during active COVID-19. Both conserved end residues are trimmed from each CDR3.

j_call: TRBJ2-7; v_call: TRBV18; cdr3_aa: ASSQKGVSSYEQY
j_call: TRBJ2-3; v_call: TRBV5-1; cdr3_aa: ASSLGASGFNTDTQY
j_call: TRBJ1-6; v_call: TRBV7-2; cdr3_aa: ASRGTQGSPLH
j_call: TRBJ2-2; v_call: TRBV3-1/TRBV3-2; cdr3_aa: ASSHYGGTGRTGELF
j_call: TRBJ2-5; v_call: TRBV23-1; cdr3_aa: ASRPQGYQETQY
j_call: TRBJ2-2; v_call: TRBV12-3/TRBV12-4; cdr3_aa: ASRTGFTGELF
j_call: TRBJ2-1; v_call: TRBV6-1; cdr3_aa: ASSSQAGNEQF
j_call: TRBJ1-1; v_call: TRBV5-6; cdr3_aa: ASSFVLVNTEAF
j_call: TRBJ1-2; v_call: TRBV3-1/TRBV3-2; cdr3_aa: ASSPRSGLPTNYGYT
j_call: TRBJ2-7; v_call: TRBV25-1; cdr3_aa: ASRATGSNEQY
j_call: TRBJ1-2; v_call: TRBV18; cdr3_aa: ASSPPKWEGYGYT
j_call: TRBJ2-5; v_call: TRBV10-3; cdr3_aa: AIRRTGFQETQY
j_call: TRBJ1-2; v_call: TRBV3-1/TRBV3-2; cdr3_aa: ASSQGVWDIN
j_call: TRBJ2-5; v_call: TRBV2; cdr3_aa: ASSGGPPAAETQY
j_call: TRBJ2-2; v_call: TRBV5-1; cdr3_aa: ASSRGNTGELF
j_call: TRBJ2-5; v_call: TRBV5-6; cdr3_aa: ASSRPGETQY
j_call: TRBJ2-7; v_call: TRBV5-1; cdr3_aa: ASSSYPGLAYEQY
j_call: TRBJ1-5; v_call: TRBV19; cdr3_aa: ASSTLLNSNQPQH
j_call: TRBJ2-1; v_call: TRBV19; cdr3_aa: ASSMRRTSGRKNEQF
j_call: TRBJ1-1; v_call: TRBV11-2; cdr3_aa: ASSLWGQVKDTEAF
j_call: TRBJ2-7; v_call: TRBV6-5; cdr3_aa: ASSYSGGPSYEQY
j_call: TRBJ2-7; v_call: TRBV4-3; cdr3_aa: ASSQDQRSSYEQY
j_call: TRBJ1-1; v_call: TRBV27; cdr3_aa: ASSLEGPNTEAF
j_call: TRBJ1-2; v_call: TRBV5-4; cdr3_aa: ASSSLTQTGIFYGYT
j_call: TRBJ1-3; v_call: TRBV19; cdr3_aa: ASRLAAGGNTIY
j_call: TRBJ2-5; v_call: TRBV5-4; cdr3_aa: ASSPTGQETQY
j_call: TRBJ2-2; v_call: TRBV9; cdr3_aa: ASSPRQGVNTGELF
j_call: TRBJ2-2; v_call: TRBV27; cdr3_aa: ASGGLAATGELF
j_call: TRBJ2-7; v_call: TRBV28; cdr3_aa: ASSTWTSGFHEQY
j_call: TRBJ2-7; v_call: TRBV19; cdr3_aa: ASTDSYEQY
j_call: TRBJ2-3; v_call: TRBV5-1; cdr3_aa: ASSFSSGGGDTQY
j_call: TRBJ2-7; v_call: TRBV11-2; cdr3_aa: ASSLDHRSYEQY
j_call: TRBJ1-3; v_call: TRBV5-4; cdr3_aa: AGQIDSARNTIY
j_call: TRBJ1-5; v_call: TRBV12-1; cdr3_aa: ASSDSQGGNQPQH
j_call: TRBJ2-1; v_call: TRBV5-4; cdr3_aa: ASSQTGQKNNEQF
j_call: TRBJ2-3; v_call: TRBV11-2; cdr3_aa: ASSLVSGLSTDTQY
j_call: TRBJ1-1; v_call: TRBV5-1; cdr3_aa: ASSPGTGNTEAF
j_call: TRBJ2-5; v_call: TRBV21-1; cdr3_aa: ASRNGETQY
j_call: TRBJ2-1; v_call: TRBV4-2; cdr3_aa: ASSQDWGQVDNEQF
j_call: TRBJ2-6; v_call: TRBV18; cdr3_aa: ASSPSVSGANVLT
j_call: TRBJ1-1; v_call: TRBV28; cdr3_aa: ASSGTTEAF
j_call: TRBJ2-1; v_call: TRBV2; cdr3_aa: ASSDLLAFVDGNEQF
j_call: TRBJ1-2; v_call: TRBV3-1/TRBV3-2; cdr3_aa: ASSQTGPYGYT
j_call: TRBJ2-7; v_call: TRBV7-8; cdr3_aa: ASSVDSPYEQY